This passage covers 5 T cell receptor beta chains from one sample sequenced in a study of blood T cell repertoires in COVID-19. Measured with immunoSEQ multiplex PCR; TCRdb has only the in-frame clones, and not every one. The sample has tens of thousands of clones, roughly 90% seen once. Specimen: peripheral blood. Receptors were obtained from a man between 60 and 75 years old with active COVID-19.

The chain recombines TRBV11-2 with TRBJ2-2, with 11 bases lining up with TRBD2. The CDR3 is 17 amino acids. CDR1 and CDR2 (germline): SGHAT, FQNNGV. V lost 5 bases and J lost 7; bases outside the gene matches: 12. DNA of the CDR3: TGTGCCAGCAGCCCACAAACTAGCGGGAGACTACGCGGGGAGCTGTTTTTT. Translation: CASSPQTSGRLRGELFF.

The chain links TRBV30 to TRBJ2-4; a weak D match, TRBD2 (5 bases). In germline, CDR1 is GTSNPN, CDR2 SVGIG (reference sequence). This CDR3 spans 13 amino acids. Trimming took off 1 base at V and 6 bases at J, with 10 bases between the two ends. CDR3 protein: CAWSGGEGNIQYF. The DNA for the CDR3 is TGTGCCTGGAGTGGGGGAGAGGGAAACATTCAGTACTTC.

The rearrangement joins TRBV7-8 to TRBJ2-3; 11 bases match TRBD2. Losses at the gene ends were 1 base for V and 3 bases for J; bases not matched to a gene: 15. CDR3 length: 20 amino acids. Germline CDR1 and CDR2: SGHVS and FQNEAQ. Here the CDR3 DNA reads TGTGCCAGCAGCTTAGAGATAGCTCCACTAGCGGGAGTTCGGACAGATACGCAGTATTTT. It translates to CASSLEIAPLAGVRTDTQYF.

This clone showed up just once. V and J are TRBV19 and TRBJ2-3, with 8 bases aligning to TRBD2. V lost 9 bases, J lost 6 bases, and 8 bases stayed unmatched. This CDR3 is 13 amino acids long. The germline CDR1 and CDR2 sequences are LNHDA and SQIVND (reference sequence). The chain's CDR3 is CASASGRSDTQYF. CDR3 bases: TGTGCCAGCGCAAGCGGGAGAAGCGATACGCAGTATTTT.

This rearrangement joins TRBV11-2 to TRBJ2-7; D is undetermined. This CDR3 has 11 residues. The V gene lost 5 bases and the J gene lost 4 bases, with 6 bases spanning the gap. CDR1 is SGHAT, CDR2 FQNNGV, per germline. The CDR3 bases are TGTGCCAGCAGCCAGAGGTACGAGCAGTACTTC. The encoded protein is CASSQRYEQYF.